These 17 T cell receptor beta chains were sequenced from one sample in a study of CD8 T cells in Susac syndrome. An input of roughly 0.5 to 1 ug of RNA was subjected to reverse transcription using random hexamers. Via MiXCR, TCRdb re-called the immunoSEQ multiplex PCR reads, giving one row per CDR3 protein. Here the sample spans about 140,000 distinct CDR3 sequences, around 96% being singletons. The sample was CD4+ T cells from PBMCs. These receptors were taken from a human donor with multiple sclerosis.

The chain recombines TRBV15 with TRBJ2-2; D is undetermined. Germline V gene sequence: CDR1 LNHNV, CDR2 YYDKDF (reference sequence). The CDR3 has 15 amino acids. The V end was cut by 4 bases, the J end by 6 bases, with 15 bases between. CDR3 sequence: CATSIPGPGAGELFF. The CDR3 coding sequence is TGTGCCACCAGCATACCCGGCCCCGGCGCCGGGGAGCTGTTTTTT.

This sequence joins TRBV6-2 or TRBV6-3 and TRBJ2-1; D is unclear. V lost 5 bases to trimming and J lost 6 bases, with 8 bases between them. CDR1 is MNHEY and CDR2 is SVGEGT in the germline V gene. This CDR3 comprises 12 residues. The DNA for the CDR3 is TGTGCCAGCAGTACCCGAATCAATGAGCAGTTCTTC. It is translated as CASSTRINEQFF.

This chain connects TRBV29-1 to TRBJ2-4; tentatively, D is TRBD2 (5 bases). The germline CDR1 and CDR2 sequences are SQVTM and ANQGSEA. Trimming cost V 1 base and J 0 bases, with 16 bases left between them. The CDR3 has 17 amino acids. CDR3 in DNA: TGCAGCGTTGAAGGTGCGGGTGGAGTCCTAGCCAAAAACATTCAGTACTTC. It is translated as CSVEGAGGVLAKNIQYF.

This clonotype appeared a few times. V and J are TRBV12-3 or TRBV12-4 and TRBJ2-1, with 10 bases matching TRBD2. The CDR3 runs to 15 residues. Trimming took 5 bases from V and 0 from J; bases not matched to a gene: 1. The CDR3 sequence: CASSPSGSSYNEQFF. In DNA form, the CDR3 reads TGTGCCAGCAGTCCTAGCGGGAGCTCCTACAATGAGCAGTTCTTC.

The genes are TRBV12-5 and TRBJ1-1; no definite D call. V was trimmed by 7 bases and J by 5 bases, leaving 14 bases between them. CDR3 length equals 13 residues. Germline CDR1 LGHNT, CDR2 FRNRAP. This chain's CDR3 is CASALYGGTEAFF. The CDR3 DNA follows: TGTGCTAGTGCCCTTTATGGAGGAACTGAAGCTTTCTTT.

This chain connects TRBV7-8 to TRBJ2-7; D unresolved. The CDR3 is made up of 16 amino acids. CDR1 is SGHVS and CDR2 is FQNEAQ in the germline V gene. The V end was cut by 2 bases, the J end by 1 base, with 15 bases between. The CDR3 region is CASSLRPPPRSYEQYF. The CDR3 nucleotides are TGTGCCAGCAGCTTAAGGCCCCCTCCAAGGTCCTACGAGCAGTACTTC.

This chain connects TRBV7-9 to TRBJ2-3; D perhaps matches TRBD1 (5 bases). CDR3 length: 16 residues. The germline CDR1 and CDR2 sequences are SEHNR and FQNEAQ (reference sequence). Deletions cut 1 base from V and 0 bases from J, with 11 bases between. CDR3 coding DNA: TGTGCCAGCAGCTTAGGCGCTGGGGCGAGCACAGATACGCAGTATTTT. The encoded protein is CASSLGAGASTDTQYF. The full variable domain, its missing parts supplied by reference TRBV7-9 and TRBJ2-3, is DTGVSQNPRHKITKRGQNVTFRCDPISEHNRLYWYRQTLGQGPEFLTYFQNEAQLEKSRLLSDRFSAERPKGSFSTLEIQRTEQGDSAMYLCASSLGAGASTDTQYFGPGTRLTVL.

The chain combines TRBV3-1 with TRBJ2-7, with D maybe TRBD1 (6 bases). The CDR3 is 14 residues long. Germline loops: CDR1 LGHDT, CDR2 YNNKEL (reference sequence). V was clipped by 1 base and J by 5 bases, with 12 bases between them. CDR3 DNA sequence: TGTGCCAGCAGCCAAGTCCAGGGGCGCAACGAGCAGTACTTC. It is translated as CASSQVQGRNEQYF.

The gene calls are TRBV6-2 or TRBV6-3 and TRBJ2-7, with 9 bases that match TRBD2. This CDR3 contains 15 residues. The germline V gene has CDR1 MNHEY and CDR2 SVGEGT. The trim removed 4 bases at V and 5 bases at J, leaving 9 bases unmatched. The CDR3 nucleotides are TGTGCCAGCAGTTTGCTTGCAGGACTAGCGAACGAGCAGTACTTC. It specifies CASSLLAGLANEQYF.

The chain is built from TRBV28 and TRBJ2-4; D remains unclear. The CDR3 spans 15 residues. Germline lookup yields CDR1 MDHEN and CDR2 SYDVKM. Trimming cost V 4 bases and J 0 bases, with 10 bases left between them. CDR3 residues: CASSWVGLAKNIQYF. The DNA of the CDR3 is TGTGCCAGCAGTTGGGTCGGTCTAGCCAAAAACATTCAGTACTTC.

The V call is TRBV6-5, the J call TRBJ2-1, with TRBD2 matching 9 bases. This CDR3 comprises 18 residues. In germline, CDR1 is MNHEY, CDR2 SVGAGI. Unmatched junction bases numbered 10, after V lost 0 bases and J lost 4 bases. The CDR3 nucleotides read TGTGCCAGCAGTTACTCTTGGAAGCGGGGGGACCTTTACAATGAGCAGTTCTTC. This encodes CASSYSWKRGDLYNEQFF.

V and J are TRBV5-1 and TRBJ2-3, with a tentative D call TRBD2 (6 bases). The CDR3 is 13 residues long. The germline V and J ends were trimmed by 5 bases and 6 bases, with 13 bases remaining between them. CDR1 is SGHRS and CDR2 is YFSETQ in the germline V gene. CDR3 residues: CASRSGGGDTQYF. The CDR3 DNA follows: TGCGCCAGCAGGTCCGGGGGTGGCGATACGCAGTATTTT.

The chain couples TRBV27 to TRBJ2-1; 11 bases fit TRBD1. The CDR3 extends over 14 amino acids. CDR1 is MNHEY, CDR2 SMNVEV, per germline (reference sequence). Losses at the gene ends were 8 bases for V and 4 bases for J; bases not matched to a gene: 4. The CDR3 nucleotides read TGTGCCAGCGGACGGGACAGGGGGTACAATGAGCAGTTCTTC. It is translated as CASGRDRGYNEQFF.

The rearrangement joins TRBV5-4 to TRBJ2-7; 7 nucleotides agree with TRBD2. CDR1 is SGHNT and CDR2 is YYREEE in the germline V gene (reference sequence). The CDR3 runs to 15 residues. V dropped 0 bases and J dropped 8; count of bases not matched to a gene: 11. In DNA form, the CDR3 reads TGTGCCAGCAGCTTGGGGTGGCCTAGCGGAGAAAAGCAGTACTTC. Translation gives CASSLGWPSGEKQYF.

The chain employs TRBV20-1 and TRBJ1-1; no reliable D call. Germline-derived CDR1 and CDR2 are DFQATT and SNEGSKA (reference sequence). This CDR3 is 14 amino acids long. Trimming shortened V by 3 bases and J by 1 base, and 12 bases separated the two germline ends. DNA of the CDR3: TGCAGTGCTAGGAGTTGGGCCTCGAACACTGAAGCTTTCTTT. Translating gives CSARSWASNTEAFF.

The chain has TRBV29-1 and TRBJ1-2; the match to TRBD1 covers 7 bases. The length of the CDR3 is 12 residues. CDR1 is SQVTM, CDR2 ANQGSEA, per germline. V gave up 3 bases and J gave up 2 bases; unmatched junction bases: 0. CDR3 amino acids: CSVETGNYGYTF. In DNA form, the CDR3 reads TGCAGCGTTGAGACAGGGAACTATGGCTACACCTTC.

A few counts support this clonotype. The chain links TRBV6-1 to TRBJ2-7, with D tentatively TRBD1 (7 bases). The germline V gene encodes CDR1 MNHNS and CDR2 SASEGT. Trimming took off 6 bases at V and 4 bases at J, with 16 bases between the two ends. The CDR3 sequence is 14 residues long. The CDR3 nucleotides read TGTGCCAGCAGCCGCGACAGGGCGGGGTACGAGCAGTACTTC. Its protein product is CASSRDRAGYEQYF.